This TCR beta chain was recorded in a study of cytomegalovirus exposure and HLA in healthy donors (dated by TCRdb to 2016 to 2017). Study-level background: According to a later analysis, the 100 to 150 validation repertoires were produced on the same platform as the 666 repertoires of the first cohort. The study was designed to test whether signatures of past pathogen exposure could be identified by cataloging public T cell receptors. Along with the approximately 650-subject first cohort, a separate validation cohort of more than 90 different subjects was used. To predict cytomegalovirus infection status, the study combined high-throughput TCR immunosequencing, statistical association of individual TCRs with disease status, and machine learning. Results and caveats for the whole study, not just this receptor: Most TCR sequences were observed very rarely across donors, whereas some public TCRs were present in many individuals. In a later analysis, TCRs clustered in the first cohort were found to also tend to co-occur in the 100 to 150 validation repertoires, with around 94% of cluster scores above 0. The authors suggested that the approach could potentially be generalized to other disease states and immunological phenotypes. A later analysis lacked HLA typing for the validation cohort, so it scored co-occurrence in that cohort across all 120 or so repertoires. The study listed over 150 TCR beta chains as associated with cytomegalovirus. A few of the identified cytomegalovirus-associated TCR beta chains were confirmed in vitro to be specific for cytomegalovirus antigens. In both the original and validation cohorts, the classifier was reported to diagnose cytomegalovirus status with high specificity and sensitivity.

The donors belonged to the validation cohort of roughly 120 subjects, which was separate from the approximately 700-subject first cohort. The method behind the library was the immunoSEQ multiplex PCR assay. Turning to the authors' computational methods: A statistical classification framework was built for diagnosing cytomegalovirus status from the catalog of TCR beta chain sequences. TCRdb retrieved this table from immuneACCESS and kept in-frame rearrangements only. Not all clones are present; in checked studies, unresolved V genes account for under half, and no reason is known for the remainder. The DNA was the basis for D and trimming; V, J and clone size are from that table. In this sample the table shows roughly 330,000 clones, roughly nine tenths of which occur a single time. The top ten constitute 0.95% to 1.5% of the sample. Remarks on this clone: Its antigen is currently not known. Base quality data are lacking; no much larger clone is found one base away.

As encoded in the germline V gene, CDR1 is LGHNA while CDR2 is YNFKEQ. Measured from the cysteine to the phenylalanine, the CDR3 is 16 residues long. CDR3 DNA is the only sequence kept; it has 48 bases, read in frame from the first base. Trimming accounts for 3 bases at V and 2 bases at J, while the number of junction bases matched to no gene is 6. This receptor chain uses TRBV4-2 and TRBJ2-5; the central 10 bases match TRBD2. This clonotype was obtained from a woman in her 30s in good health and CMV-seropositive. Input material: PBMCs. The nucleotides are TGTGCCAGCAGCCAGTTACTAGCGGGGAGACAAGAGACCCAGTACTTC. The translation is CASSQLLAGRQETQYF.